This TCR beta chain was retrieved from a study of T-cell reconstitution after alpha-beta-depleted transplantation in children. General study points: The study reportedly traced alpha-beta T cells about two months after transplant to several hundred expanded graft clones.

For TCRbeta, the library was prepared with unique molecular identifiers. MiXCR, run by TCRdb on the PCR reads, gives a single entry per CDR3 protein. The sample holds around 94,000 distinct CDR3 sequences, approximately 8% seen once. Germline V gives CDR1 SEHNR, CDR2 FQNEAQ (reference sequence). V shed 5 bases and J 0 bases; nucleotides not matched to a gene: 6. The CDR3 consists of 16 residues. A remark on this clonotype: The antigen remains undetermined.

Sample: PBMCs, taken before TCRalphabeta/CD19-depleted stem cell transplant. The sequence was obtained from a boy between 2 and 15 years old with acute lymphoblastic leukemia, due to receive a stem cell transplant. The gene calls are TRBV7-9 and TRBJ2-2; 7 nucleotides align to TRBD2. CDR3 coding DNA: TGTGCCAGCAGCGGACGACTAGCTGCGAACACCGGGGAGCTGTTTTTT. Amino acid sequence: CASSGRLAANTGELFF.